These T cell receptor beta chains were read from a single sample in a study of shared clonotypes between healthy human individuals. Clones were read by immunoSEQ multiplex PCR, and TCRdb kept only the in-frame ones, dropping some. The sample consists of around 2,000,000 clones, over 85% of them appearing once. The material sequenced was naive CD8+ T cells sorted from blood. These receptors were collected from a young man in good health. CDR3s include the opening cysteine and the closing phenylalanine or tryptophan. The D gene is left open where the match is weak. Some rows have no size entry. The others give once, few or many, or a class for an expanded clone.

TRBV13	.	TRBD1	TRBJ1-2	TGTGCCAGCAGCCAAGAGGGACAGGGAGGCTATGGCTACACCTTC	CASSQEGQGGYGYTF
TRBV9	.	TRBD2	TRBJ2-7	TGTGCCAGCAGCGTAGGTGCTAGCGGGAGAACAAAGGGCCCCCTTTACGAGCAGTACTTC	CASSVGASGRTKGPLYEQYF
TRBV9	few	.	TRBJ2-2	TGTGCCAGCAGCGCGCCCCTGACCGGGGAGCTGTTTTTT	CASSAPLTGELFF
TRBV4-1	.	.	TRBJ1-1	TGCGCCAGCAGCCAACAAACCGGAAGGAACACTGAAGCTTTCTTT	CASSQQTGRNTEAFF
TRBV6-6	.	.	TRBJ1-4	TGTGCCAGCAGTCCCTATGCAACTAATGAAAAACTGTTTTTT	CASSPYATNEKLFF
TRBV2	once	.	TRBJ1-1	TGTGCCAGCAGCCTTTGGGTTGGGGACACCCTAGGGACTGAAGCTTTCTTT	CASSLWVGDTLGTEAFF
TRBV28	.	.	TRBJ2-7	TGTGCCAGCGCCCCCCTCAGGAGTGGCTACGAGCAGTACTTC	CASAPLRSGYEQYF
TRBV11-2	.	.	TRBJ1-1	TGTGCCAGCAGCTTAGAGGAGTGGGGACTCCCTGAAGCTTTCTTT	CASSLEEWGLPEAFF
TRBV9	.	TRBD2	TRBJ2-7	TGTGCCAGCAGCAGCGGGGTTCCCTACGAGCAGTACTTC	CASSSGVPYEQYF
TRBV2	.	.	TRBJ2-7	TGTGCCAGCAGTGATTTCTCCTACGAGCAGTACTTC	CASSDFSYEQYF
TRBV30	.	.	TRBJ1-2	TGTGCCTGGAGTGTACCAGAGAACTATGGCTACACCTTC	CAWSVPENYGYTF
TRBV9	.	TRBD2	TRBJ2-3	TGTGCCAGCAGCTCGGGAGGGGGCACAGATACGCAGTATTTT	CASSSGGGTDTQYF
TRBV6-1	.	TRBD1	TRBJ1-2	TGTGCCAGCAGTGAGGACAGGGGGCTCGGTGGCTACACCTTC	CASSEDRGLGGYTF
TRBV19	.	.	TRBJ2-5	TGTGCCAGTAGTATAGTAGCATTTCAGGAGACCCAGTACTTC	CASSIVAFQETQYF
TRBV2	.	.	TRBJ2-5	TGTGCCAGCAGTGAAGGGGTAAACCAAGAGACCCAGTACTTC	CASSEGVNQETQYF
TRBV11-1	.	.	TRBJ2-1	TGTGCCAGCAGCCCCCGGGACATGTCACCATACAATGAGCAGTTCTTC	CASSPRDMSPYNEQFF
TRBV6-1	once	TRBD2	TRBJ2-5	TGTGCCAGCAGTGAGCTGACGGGGGGACCCGAAGAGACCCAGTACTTC	CASSELTGGPEETQYF
TRBV29-1	once	TRBD1	TRBJ2-1	TGCAGCGTAGTGACAGGGGGCCTCTACAATGAGCAGTTCTTC	CSVVTGGLYNEQFF
TRBV9	once	.	TRBJ2-2	TGTGCCAGCAGCTCCCGGGACACGAACACCGGGGAGCTGTTTTTT	CASSSRDTNTGELFF
TRBV11-2	.	.	TRBJ1-1	TGTGCCAGCAGCCTAGCCGCGGGTGACACTGAAGCTTTCTTT	CASSLAAGDTEAFF
TRBV12-5	.	TRBD2	TRBJ2-2	TGTGCTAGTGGTCACAGGACTAGCAACACCGGGGAGCTGTTTTTT	CASGHRTSNTGELFF
TRBV7-8	once	TRBD2	TRBJ2-7	TGTGCCAGCAGCTCCCGAGTAGCGGGGGGGGAGACCTACGAGCAGTACTTC	CASSSRVAGGETYEQYF